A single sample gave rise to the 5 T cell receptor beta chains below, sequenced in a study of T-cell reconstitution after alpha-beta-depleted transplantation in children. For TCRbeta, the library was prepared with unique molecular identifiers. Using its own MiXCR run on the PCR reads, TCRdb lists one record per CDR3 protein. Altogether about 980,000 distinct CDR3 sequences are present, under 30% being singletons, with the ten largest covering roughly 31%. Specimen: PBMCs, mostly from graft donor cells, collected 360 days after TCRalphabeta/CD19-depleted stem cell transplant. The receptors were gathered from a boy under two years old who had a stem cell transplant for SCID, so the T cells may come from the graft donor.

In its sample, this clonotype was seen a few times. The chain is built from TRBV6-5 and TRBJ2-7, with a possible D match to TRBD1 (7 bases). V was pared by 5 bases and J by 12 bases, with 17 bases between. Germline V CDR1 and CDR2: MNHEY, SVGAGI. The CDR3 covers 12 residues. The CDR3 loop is CASSPQGLGGYF. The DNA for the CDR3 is TGTGCCAGCAGTCCACAGGGGCTCGGGGGGTACTTC.

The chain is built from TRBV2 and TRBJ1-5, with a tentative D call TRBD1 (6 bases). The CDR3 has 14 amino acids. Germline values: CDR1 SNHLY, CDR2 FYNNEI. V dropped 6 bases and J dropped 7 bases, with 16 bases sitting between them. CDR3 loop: CASSRQGSGQPQHF. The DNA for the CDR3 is TGTGCCAGCAGCCGCCAGGGGTCGGGGCAGCCCCAGCATTTT.

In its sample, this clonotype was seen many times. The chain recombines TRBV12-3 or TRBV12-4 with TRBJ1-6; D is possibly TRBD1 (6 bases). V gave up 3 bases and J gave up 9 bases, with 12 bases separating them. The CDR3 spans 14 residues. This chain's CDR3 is CASSFGQGTSPLHF. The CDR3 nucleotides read TGTGCCAGCAGTTTTGGGCAGGGGACTTCACCCCTCCACTTT.

CDR3 in amino acids: CATSRPRQGDTEAFF. Here the CDR3 DNA reads TGTGCCACCAGCAGACCACGACAGGGTGACACTGAAGCTTTCTTT. V gene TRBV15 combines with J gene TRBJ1-1, with 7 bases lining up with TRBD1. Germline values: CDR1 LNHNV, CDR2 YYDKDF (reference sequence). J gave up 3 bases and V 2 bases, and 6 bases lay outside the gene matches. This CDR3 contains 15 residues.

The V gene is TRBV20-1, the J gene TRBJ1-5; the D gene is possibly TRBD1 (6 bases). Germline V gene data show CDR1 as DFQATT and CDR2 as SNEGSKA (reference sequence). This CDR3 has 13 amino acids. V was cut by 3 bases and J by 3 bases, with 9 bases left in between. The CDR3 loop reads CSARTGYNQPQHF. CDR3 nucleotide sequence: TGCAGTGCTAGGACAGGTTACAATCAGCCCCAGCATTTT.